This paragraph reports one T cell receptor (beta chain). The read stops 3 residues short of the end of the CDR3; the missing end is completed from the germline J gene. Germline CDR1 LNHDA, CDR2 SQIVND (reference sequence). This CDR3 region has 15 residues. The data were produced by immunoSEQ multiplex PCR, yet TCRdb's version contains in-frame clones alone and is incomplete. The sample's table shows tens of thousands of clones. This sample is drawn from a study of T cells in women clearing cervical HPV infection. In the study overall: Controls gave blood once infection was undetectable; cases at lesion identification. HLA type could not be excluded as a confounder.

All participants had a single incident cervical HPV16 infection, and prevalent HPV16 infections were excluded. The V gene is TRBV19, the J gene TRBJ2-4; tentatively, D is TRBD1 (6 bases). The TCR comes from a woman between 18 and 75 years old with a cervical HPV16 infection that either progressed to CIN3+ or cleared (not recorded which). The sample was blood buffy coat. This chain's CDR3 is CASSIQKGVDQPQYF. CDR3 bases read: TGTGCCAGTAGTATACAGAAGGGGGTTGATCAGCCT.